The 3 T cell receptor beta chains given below trace back to one sample, sequenced in a study of blood T cell repertoires in COVID-19. TCRdb's copy holds only in-frame clones and misses some; the assay was immunoSEQ multiplex PCR. This table holds 300,000 to 500,000 clones, 70% to 90% found once. The sample was PBMCs or T cells enriched from blood (not recorded which). The receptors here all came from a woman under 40 with acute COVID-19.

The J gene is TRBJ1-2, the V gene TRBV4-3, with 9 bases that match TRBD1. V was pared by 0 bases and J by 6 bases, with 2 bases of the junction left unmatched. This CDR3 is built from 14 residues. Germline loops: CDR1 LGHNA, CDR2 YSLEER. The CDR3 coding sequence is TGCGCCAGCAGCCAAGAGGACAGGGGCCATGGCTACACCTTC. Protein product: CASSQEDRGHGYTF.

The sample holds a few counts of this clone. This chain connects TRBV10-3 to TRBJ1-1; TRBD1 matches at 7 bases. CDR3 length: 14 residues. V trimming: 4 bases; J trimming: 1 base; junction bases outside the gene matches: 3. Germline assignment: CDR1 ENHRY and CDR2 SYGVKD. The CDR3 reads CAISVGTANTEAFF. The CDR3 DNA follows: TGTGCCATCAGTGTAGGGACAGCGAACACTGAAGCTTTCTTT.

This sequence joins TRBV19 and TRBJ1-2, with TRBD1 matching over 7 bases. The CDR3 is 17 residues long. With V trimmed by 6 bases and J by 3 bases, 16 bases remained unmatched. From germline, CDR1 is LNHDA and CDR2 SQIVND (reference sequence). The CDR3 DNA is TGTGCCAGTAGCCGAGGGACAGCAATATTAGGAGACTATGGCTACACCTTC. It is translated as CASSRGTAILGDYGYTF. The full variable domain, with the rest looked up from reference TRBV19 and TRBJ1-2, is DGGITQSPKYLFRKEGQNVTLSCEQNLNHDAMYWYRQDPGQGLRLIYYSQIVNDFQKGDIAEGYSVSREKKESFPLTVTSAQKNPTAFYLCASSRGTAILGDYGYTFGSGTRLTVV.